The 14 T cell receptor beta chains below were found in one sample sequenced in a study of blood T cell repertoires in COVID-19. The table came from immunoSEQ multiplex PCR; TCRdb's copy has only in-frame clones and leaves some out. The sample lists approximately 250,000 clones, 84% seen once, with roughly 4% in the top ten. Specimen: peripheral blood. The source of these receptors is a man aged 50 to 59 with acute or convalescent COVID-19.

The rearrangement uses TRBV27 and TRBJ2-7; TRBD1 matches 8 bases. This CDR3 has 15 amino acids. The junction had 13 bases not matched to a gene; V was cut back by 6 bases and J by 6 bases. The germline V gene encodes CDR1 MNHEY and CDR2 SMNVEV (reference sequence). In nucleotides, the CDR3 is TGTGCCAGCAGGAACGGTGGGACAGGCCTTTTCGAGCAGTACTTC. Translation gives CASRNGGTGLFEQYF.

The rearrangement uses TRBV3-1 (or the pseudogene TRBV3-2) and TRBJ2-5; D is perhaps TRBD2 (6 bases). The germline V gene has CDR1 LGHDT and CDR2 YNNKEL (reference sequence). The CDR3 loop spans 16 amino acids. The V and J ends lost 2 bases and 1 base respectively, with 14 bases between them. The DNA of the CDR3 is TGTGCCAGCAGCCAAACGAGGGGACTCCTCCAAGAGACCCAGTACTTC. Encoded protein: CASSQTRGLLQETQYF.

The chain is built from TRBV5-1 and TRBJ1-4; 9 bases agree with TRBD1. Germline values: CDR1 SGHRS, CDR2 YFSETQ. This CDR3 has 14 amino acids. V gave up 4 bases and J gave up 7 bases; unmatched junction bases: 5. Here the CDR3 reads CASSPDRGFEKLFF. CDR3 nucleotide sequence: TGCGCCAGCAGCCCGGACAGGGGTTTTGAAAAACTGTTTTTT.

This chain uses TRBV5-1 with TRBJ1-2; no definite D call. The V end was cut by 0 bases, the J end by 8 bases, with 17 bases between. The length of the CDR3 is 15 residues. CDR1 and CDR2 (germline): SGHRS, YFSETQ. CDR3 nucleotide sequence: TGCGCCAGCAGCTTGGCGGCTTTTACAGAGGGCGGCTACACCTTC. Its translation is CASSLAAFTEGGYTF. Full variable domain (outside the CDR3, taken from reference TRBV5-1 and TRBJ1-2): KAGVTQTPRYLIKTRGQQVTLSCSPISGHRSVSWYQQTPGQGLQFLFEYFSETQRNKGNFPGRFSGRQFSNSRSEMNVSTLELGDSALYLCASSLAAFTEGGYTFGSGTRLTVV.

V usage is TRBV9 and J usage is TRBJ2-3; possible D gene TRBD1, 6 bases. Per the germline V gene, CDR1 is SGDLS and CDR2 is YYNGEE. V dropped 0 bases and J dropped 0 bases, with 11 bases sitting between them. This CDR3 is 16 amino acids long. CDR3 amino acids: CASSVGQAISTDTQYF. The DNA of the CDR3 is TGTGCCAGCAGCGTAGGACAGGCAATAAGCACAGATACGCAGTATTTT. Full variable domain (remainder filled in from reference TRBV9 and TRBJ2-3): DSGVTQTPKHLITATGQRVTLRCSPRSGDLSVYWYQQSLDQGLQFLIQYYNGEERAKGNILERFSAQQFPDLHSELNLSSLELGDSALYFCASSVGQAISTDTQYFGPGTRLTVL.

The gene calls are TRBV10-2 and TRBJ2-7; tentatively, D is TRBD2 (5 bases). V was cut by 2 bases and J by 6 bases, with 5 bases left in between. CDR1 WSHSY and CDR2 SAAADI come from the germline V gene. The CDR3 has 11 amino acids. The chain's CDR3 is CASSEGGEQYF. The CDR3 nucleotides are TGCGCCAGCAGTGAGGGAGGCGAGCAGTACTTC.

This chain links TRBV6-2 or TRBV6-3 with TRBJ2-6; 14 bases map to TRBD2. Germline trimming cut 4 bases from V and 2 bases from J; bases unmatched to any gene: 13. The CDR3 totals 21 residues. Germline V lookup: CDR1 MNHEY, CDR2 SVGEGT. Written as DNA, the CDR3 is TGTGCCAGCAGTTTGCCCCCCGGGACTAGCGGGAGTTTTGCTGGGGCCAACGTCCTGACTTTC. This codes for CASSLPPGTSGSFAGANVLTF.

This chain joins TRBV30 and TRBJ1-2, with D maybe TRBD1 (5 bases). Trimming shortened V by 1 base and J by 8 bases, and 11 bases separated the two germline ends. Germline CDR1 reads GTSNPN; CDR2 reads SVGIG (reference sequence). The CDR3 spans 12 residues. The chain's CDR3 is CAWSDQGIGYTF. CDR3 DNA: TGTGCCTGGAGTGACCAGGGCATAGGCTACACCTTC.

The rearrangement uses TRBV30 and TRBJ2-7; D remains ambiguous. The germline gives CDR1 GTSNPN, CDR2 SVGIG (reference sequence). V lost 2 bases and J 2 bases, leaving 13 bases between the germline ends. This CDR3 comprises 14 residues. CDR3 DNA sequence: TGTGCCTGGAGTCGTGGCAGCGAGACCTACGAGCAGTACTTC. As protein: CAWSRGSETYEQYF. The whole variable domain, filled in from reference TRBV30 and TRBJ2-7, reads SQTIHQWPATLVQPVGSPLSLECTVEGTSNPNLYWYRQAAGRGLQLLFYSVGIGQISSEVPQNLSASRPQDRQFILSSKKLLLSDSGFYLCAWSRGSETYEQYFGPGTRLTVT.

The J gene is TRBJ1-6, the V gene TRBV5-6; 9 nucleotides match TRBD1. This CDR3 is 17 amino acids long. Germline V gene data show CDR1 as SGHDT and CDR2 as YYEEEE. Trimming at V came to 0 bases and at J to 1 base, leaving 2 bases not matched to a gene. CDR3 residues: CASSLDRGRSYNSPLHF. In DNA, the CDR3 is TGTGCCAGCAGCTTGGACAGGGGGCGTTCCTATAATTCACCCCTCCACTTT.

In this sample, this clone turned up a few times. This chain uses TRBV5-4 with TRBJ2-7; a possible D gene is TRBD2 (5 bases). V lost 2 bases and J lost 4, with 10 bases in between. Germline V CDR1 and CDR2: SGHNT, YYREEE (reference sequence). The CDR3 consists of 13 residues. CDR3 coding DNA: TGTGCCAGCAGCTTAGGAGAGGGTTACGAGCAGTACTTC. Translated: CASSLGEGYEQYF. Looking up the rest from reference TRBV5-4 and TRBJ2-7 gives the full variable domain: ETGVTQSPTHLIKTRGQQVTLRCSSQSGHNTVSWYQQALGQGPQFIFQYYREEENGRGNFPPRFSGLQFPNYSSELNVNALELDDSALYLCASSLGEGYEQYFGPGTRLTVT.

In this sample, this clone turned up once. The V gene is TRBV28, the J gene TRBJ2-3; 15 bases line up with TRBD2. Germline V gene lookup returns CDR1 MDHEN and CDR2 SYDVKM. The ends lost 3 bases at V and 2 bases at J; junction bases unmatched: 6. CDR3 length: 18 residues. This CDR3 is CASSLPGLAGGTTDTQYF. The DNA of the CDR3 is TGTGCCAGCAGTTTGCCCGGACTAGCGGGAGGGACCACAGATACGCAGTATTTT. Using reference TRBV28 and TRBJ2-3 for the parts outside the CDR3, the full variable domain is DVKVTQSSRYLVKRTGEKVFLECVQDMDHENMFWYRQDPGLGLRLIYFSYDVKMKEKGDIPEGYSVSREKKERFSLILESASTNQTSMYLCASSLPGLAGGTTDTQYFGPGTRLTVL.

This chain joins TRBV7-2 and TRBJ2-5; tentative D call: TRBD2 (6 bases). Between the trimmed V and J ends, which lost 3 bases and 5 bases, there was a span of 7 bases. The CDR3 runs 12 residues. Germline V CDR1 and CDR2: SGHTA, FQGNSA. This CDR3 is CASSFGGETQYF. Here the CDR3 DNA reads TGTGCCAGCAGCTTCGGAGGGGAGACCCAGTACTTC.

The chain links TRBV9 to TRBJ1-1; no firm D call. From germline, CDR1 is SGDLS and CDR2 YYNGEE. This CDR3 comprises 14 residues. The V and J ends lost 4 bases and 1 base respectively, with 11 bases between them. The CDR3 here is CASSPVDRNTEAFF. For the CDR3, the DNA is TGTGCCAGCAGCCCCGTCGATAGGAACACTGAAGCTTTCTTT.